This TCR beta chain was sequenced for a study of cytomegalovirus exposure and HLA in healthy donors. This clone appeared a few times. What it binds is unknown. Study-level findings and limits: Across all donors, roughly uniform sequencing depth was an assumption of the presence/absence analyses.

PCR involved 60 Vbeta and 13 Jbeta primers. Here immunoSEQ multiplex PCR was the method, and the copy in TCRdb shows in-frame clones only, minus some. The data contain 150,000 to 200,000 clones, nearly 80% of them seen just once; the ten biggest clones take up 4.5% to 7.5%. Donors sampled were nominally healthy, though unrecorded immune exposures were likely. The specimen was PBMCs. This receptor was obtained from a woman younger than 45 in good health and CMV-seropositive.

This CDR3 is CASTSRLDTEAFF. The CDR3 nucleotides are TGCGCCAGCACGAGCCGTTTGGACACTGAAGCTTTCTTT. The chain carries TRBV4-1 and TRBJ1-1; D gene unclear. The V gene lost 7 bases and the J gene lost 3 bases, with 12 bases spanning the gap. CDR3 size: 13 residues. From germline, CDR1 is MGHRA and CDR2 YSYEKL.